This TCR beta chain was found in a study of blood T cell repertoires in COVID-19. Sequencing used immunoSEQ multiplex PCR; TCRdb keeps in-frame clones, though not all of them. The sample shows 300,000 to 350,000 clones, 70% to 90% of them seen only once. J was trimmed by 2 bases and V by 6 bases; bases with no gene match: 3. Looked up from germline, CDR1 is SNHLY and CDR2 is FYNNEI. The CDR3 sequence is 14 residues long. The receptor was derived from a man aged 25-45 years who had recovered from COVID-19. The material sequenced was PBMCs or T cells enriched from blood (not recorded which). The chain combines TRBV2 with TRBJ1-3; 8 positions match TRBD1. CDR3 in amino acids: CASSTGGAGNTIYF. The CDR3 DNA follows: TGTGCCAGCAGCACAGGGGGAGCTGGAAACACCATATATTTT. Full variable domain (missing parts from reference TRBV2 and TRBJ1-3): EPEVTQTPSHQVTQMGQEVILRCVPISNHLYFYWYRQILGQKVEFLVSFYNNEISEKSEIFDDQFSVERPDGSNFTLKIRSTKLEDSAMYFCASSTGGAGNTIYFGEGSWLTVV.